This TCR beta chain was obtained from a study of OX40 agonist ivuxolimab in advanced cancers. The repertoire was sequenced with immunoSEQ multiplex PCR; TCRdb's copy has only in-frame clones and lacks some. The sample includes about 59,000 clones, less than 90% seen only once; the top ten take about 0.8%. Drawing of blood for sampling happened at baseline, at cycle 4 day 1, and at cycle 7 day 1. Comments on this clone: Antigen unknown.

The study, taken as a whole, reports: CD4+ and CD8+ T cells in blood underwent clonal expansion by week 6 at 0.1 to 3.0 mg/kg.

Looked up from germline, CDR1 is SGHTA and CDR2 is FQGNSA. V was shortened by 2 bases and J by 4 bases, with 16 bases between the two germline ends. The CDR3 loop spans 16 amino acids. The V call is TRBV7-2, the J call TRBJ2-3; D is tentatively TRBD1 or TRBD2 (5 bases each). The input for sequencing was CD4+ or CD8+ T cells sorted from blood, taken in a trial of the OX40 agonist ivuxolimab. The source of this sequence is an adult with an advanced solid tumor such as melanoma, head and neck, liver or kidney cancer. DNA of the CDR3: TGTGCCAGCAGCTTACTTGCGGACTTGGGGGCAGATACGCAGTATTTT. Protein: CASSLLADLGADTQYF.